This TCR beta chain was observed in a study of T cells after yellow fever vaccination. Across the study: Preparation of fractions with low cell numbers was performed using SMART-Seq v4 Ultra Low Input. Points from the study as a whole: Weaker, the secondary response peaked sooner, at day 5 versus 15.

CDR3 size: 15 residues. CDR1 and CDR2 from the germline V gene are SGHRS and YFSETQ. V shed 4 bases, J shed 7 bases, and the junction held 6 bases outside the gene matches. The authors made TCR cDNA by 5'RACE template switching, adding a universal primer site and UMIs. From the 5' RACE reads, TCRdb called clonotypes with MiXCR, one entry per CDR3 protein. In the table there are over 150,000 distinct CDR3 sequences, around 7.3% of which are singletons. There are many counts of this clonotype. Antigen: not known. The TCR originated in a man between 18 and 35 years old who received the YFV17D yellow fever vaccine. The sequenced sample was CD4+ T cells sorted from PBMCs, obtained roughly 5 days after the first yellow fever vaccination. The chain is built from TRBV5-1 and TRBJ1-6; 9 bases are a match to TRBD1. CDR3: CASSTLGTGNSPLHF. Written as DNA, the CDR3 is TGCGCCAGCAGCACACTGGGGACAGGGAATTCACCCCTCCACTTT.